A selection of T cell receptor beta chains follows, all from one sample in a study of T-cell reconstitution after alpha-beta-depleted transplantation in children. MiXCR, applied by TCRdb to the PCR reads, yields one record per CDR3 protein. The sample includes about 460,000 distinct CDR3 sequences, around 13% of them seen just once. Material: PBMCs from the stem cell graft donor, obtained from the stem cell graft. The receptors were gathered from a human donor who donated a stem cell graft to a child with combined immunodeficiency. The CDR3 runs from the conserved cysteine through the conserved F or W. D genes are given only for firm matches. Clone size is stated in some rows and not others, as once, few, many or a class when expanded.

j_call v_call clone_size d_call cdr3_nt cdr3_aa
TRBJ2-5 TRBV9 few - TGTGCCAGCAGCGTAGCCGGGAGCGGAGAGACCCAGTACTTC CASSVAGSGETQYF
TRBJ2-7 TRBV6-1 many TRBD1 TGTGCCAGCAGTGGAGAAGGGGACAGGTTATCCTACGAGCAGTACTTC CASSGEGDRLSYEQYF
TRBJ2-1 TRBV7-3 many - TGTGCCAGCAGCTTCAATGGCATAGCGACCTACAATGAGCAGTTCTTC CASSFNGIATYNEQFF
TRBJ2-7 TRBV2 many TRBD1 TGTGCCAGCAGGTCGACAGGGACGTACGAGCAGTACTTC CASRSTGTYEQYF
TRBJ1-5 TRBV27 - - TGTGCCAGCAGCTTCCAGGGCCTTCAGCCCCAGCATTTT CASSFQGLQPQHF
TRBJ2-7 TRBV6-1 few - TGTGCCAGCAGTACGCGTTCTTCGGAGCTAGCCTCCTACGAGCAGTACTTC CASSTRSSELASYEQYF
TRBJ2-2 TRBV4-2 - TRBD2 TGTGCCAGCAGCAGCAGCGGGGGGGCCGACGGGGAGCTGTTTTTT CASSSSGGADGELFF
TRBJ2-5 TRBV20-1 - TRBD2 TGCAGTGCTAGTAGGCCTAGCGGGGGGGCTGAGTACTTC CSASRPSGGAEYF
TRBJ2-3 TRBV4-3 - TRBD2 TGCGCCAGCAGCCACCAAACCCGGACTAGCGGCCGGCAGGATACGCAGTATTTT CASSHQTRTSGRQDTQYF
TRBJ2-5 TRBV5-1 many TRBD2 TGCGCCAGCAGCTTGGGACTAGCGCAAGAGACCCAGTACTTC CASSLGLAQETQYF
TRBJ2-7 TRBV18 few TRBD2 TGTGCCAGCTCACCAAGGCCTAGCGGGAGGGCCGGGTACGAGCAGTACTTC CASSPRPSGRAGYEQYF
TRBJ1-1 TRBV27 - TRBD1 TGTGCCAGCAAGACAGGGGGCCTAAACACTGAAGCTTTCTTT CASKTGGLNTEAFF
TRBJ1-5 TRBV27 few - TGTGCCAGCAGTAACGGGGAACATCAGCCCCAGCATTTT CASSNGEHQPQHF
TRBJ1-4 TRBV25-1 few TRBD1 TGTGCCAGCAGTCTACGGACAGGGTTGGAGGAAAAACTGTTTTTT CASSLRTGLEEKLFF
TRBJ2-5 TRBV29-1 many - TGCAGCGGTGGACACACTCAAGAGACCCAGTACTTC CSGGHTQETQYF
TRBJ1-1 TRBV10-2 many - TGCGCCAGCACCGAAGGGACCCGAAGGATCACTGAAGCTTTCTTT CASTEGTRRITEAFF